Following are 19 T cell receptor beta chains from one sample sequenced in a study of T-cell reconstitution after alpha-beta-depleted transplantation in children. Study observations and caveats: By about two months after transplant, alpha-beta T cells reportedly arose from several hundred graft clones that had expanded.

What these receptors recognize is not known. Construction of the TCRbeta library involved unique molecular identifiers. TCRdb re-derived calls from the PCR reads in MiXCR, one entry per CDR3 protein. This table has around 31,000 distinct CDR3 sequences, around 6.6% appearing once. The sequencing here drew on peripheral blood, taken 60 days after TCRalphabeta/CD19-depleted stem cell transplant. The receptor set was obtained from a child younger than two who had a stem cell transplant for acute myeloid leukemia, so the T cells may come from the graft donor.

This clonotype was counted ten times or more. For the CDR3, the DNA is TGCGCCAGCAGCCAAGAATGGAGGGAAGATCAGCCCCAGCATTTT. Its translation is CASSQEWREDQPQHF. V usage is TRBV4-3 and J usage is TRBJ1-5; D remains ambiguous. V was clipped by 0 bases and J by 5 bases, with 11 bases between them. The CDR3 spans 15 residues. Looked up from germline, CDR1 is LGHNA and CDR2 is YSLEER.

By frequency in the sample, this clonotype is medium-sized (0.01 to 0.1%). V gene TRBV28 combines with J gene TRBJ2-2; D is ambiguous. CDR3 size: 10 residues. V was shortened by 8 bases and J by 6 bases, with 4 bases between the two germline ends. Germline lookup yields CDR1 MDHEN and CDR2 SYDVKM. The DNA of the CDR3 is TGTGCCAGCGGATCCGGGGAGCTGTTTTTT. Translated, it gives CASGSGELFF.

Many counts were recorded for this clonotype. The gene calls are TRBV2 and TRBJ2-1; D perhaps matches TRBD2 (5 bases). The CDR3 spans 10 residues. V was clipped by 8 bases and J by 7 bases, with 6 bases between them. Germline V lookup: CDR1 SNHLY, CDR2 FYNNEI. The DNA for the CDR3 is TGTGCCAGCGAGGGAAATGAGCAGTTCTTC. Translating it yields CASEGNEQFF.

This clonotype was counted only a few times. The chain couples TRBV7-9 to TRBJ2-3; unclear D gene. The CDR3 is 12 amino acids. The V end lost 3 bases, the J end lost 6 bases, and 7 bases lay between the germline ends. Per the germline V gene, CDR1 is SEHNR and CDR2 is FQNEAQ (reference sequence). This chain's CDR3 is CASSLLSDTQYF. The CDR3 nucleotides read TGTGCCAGCAGCTTGTTGTCGGATACGCAGTATTTT.

In its sample, this clonotype was seen a few times. J is TRBJ2-5 and V is TRBV7-2, with TRBD2 matching over 7 bases. V trimming: 8 bases; J trimming: 9 bases; junction bases outside the gene matches: 9. Germline V gene lookup returns CDR1 SGHTA and CDR2 FQGNSA. The CDR3 sequence is 12 residues long. CDR3 sequence reads: CASRSGAGAQYF. CDR3 in DNA: TGTGCCAGCCGGAGCGGGGCCGGGGCCCAGTACTTC.

The sample holds many counts of this clonotype. The J gene is TRBJ1-1, the V gene TRBV7-9; D is undetermined. The CDR3 totals 14 residues. Between the trimmed V and J ends, which lost 3 bases and 0 bases, there was a span of 8 bases. CDR1 is SEHNR and CDR2 is FQNEAQ in the germline V gene (reference sequence). The CDR3 protein is CASSFPGMNTEAFF. The DNA for the CDR3 is TGTGCCAGCAGCTTCCCGGGAATGAACACTGAAGCTTTCTTT.

The genes are TRBV7-9 and TRBJ1-2; D is undetermined. The CDR3 has 13 amino acids. Trimming took off 5 bases at V and 8 bases at J, with 15 bases between the two ends. CDR1 and CDR2 from the germline V gene are SEHNR and FQNEAQ (reference sequence). The CDR3 sequence is CASSPGLILGYTF. The CDR3 DNA reads as TGTGCCAGCAGCCCCGGCCTCATTCTGGGCTACACCTTC.

Turning to this clonotype: A much larger clone differs by one base, so this may be a read error. V gene TRBV13 combines with J gene TRBJ2-2, with 7 bases that match TRBD1. The CDR3 loop spans 14 amino acids. The germline V gene encodes CDR1 PRHDT and CDR2 FYEKMQ (reference sequence). Germline trimming cut 8 bases from V and 6 bases from J; bases unmatched to any gene: 9. CDR3 nucleotides: TGTGCCAGCGTGACAGGGAAGGGGTCCGGGGAGCTGTTTTTT. Residues: CASVTGKGSGELFF.

This clonotype has ten or more counts. The chain uses TRBV5-1 and TRBJ2-7, with 7 bases matching TRBD2. Germline CDR1 SGHRS, CDR2 YFSETQ. CDR3 length: 16 amino acids. The V and J ends lost 1 base and 2 bases, in that order; junction bases with no gene match: 9. DNA of the CDR3: TGCGCCAGCAGCTTGTTGAAAGGACTAGGGCCCTACGAGCAGTACTTC. Protein product: CASSLLKGLGPYEQYF.

The chain combines TRBV3-1 with TRBJ2-1; 13 positions agree with TRBD2. The V segment lost 6 bases and the J segment 5 bases; nucleotides outside the gene matches: 16. Germline assignment: CDR1 LGHDT and CDR2 YNNKEL (reference sequence). CDR3 length equals 19 residues. The CDR3 loop reads CASSLRGTSGIGGHNEQFF. CDR3 DNA: TGTGCCAGCAGTTTAAGAGGGACTAGCGGGATCGGGGGCCACAATGAGCAGTTCTTC.

This clonotype has at least ten counts. The chain carries TRBV28 and TRBJ2-4; tentative D call: TRBD1 (6 bases). The germline V gene encodes CDR1 MDHEN and CDR2 SYDVKM. V was pared by 2 bases and J by 0 bases, with 8 bases between. This CDR3 has 15 residues. The CDR3 DNA follows: TGTGCCAGCAGTTTACTCAGGGGAGCCAAAAACATTCAGTACTTC. Its protein is CASSLLRGAKNIQYF.

The table lists this clonotype with many counts. The chain couples TRBV6-5 to TRBJ2-4; D might be TRBD1 (5 bases). The germline gives CDR1 MNHEY, CDR2 SVGAGI. Deletions cut 6 bases from V and 2 bases from J, with 14 bases between. CDR3 size: 15 residues. The CDR3 sequence is CASRSSTASKNIQYF. The CDR3 DNA follows: TGTGCCAGCAGATCCTCGACAGCGTCCAAAAACATTCAGTACTTC.

This clonotype has at least ten counts. The chain carries TRBV5-1 and TRBJ2-7; TRBD1 aligns across 7 bases. The CDR3 has 12 residues. Germline CDR1 SGHRS, CDR2 YFSETQ. The junction had 6 bases not matched to a gene; V was cut back by 8 bases and J by 4 bases. The CDR3 DNA follows: TGCGCCAGTCGACAGGGTCGGTACGAGCAGTACTTC. Translated, it gives CASRQGRYEQYF.

This clonotype has a count of ten or more. The V gene is TRBV18, the J gene TRBJ1-4; TRBD1 agrees at 9 bases. Germline CDR1 is KGHSH and CDR2 is LQKENI. The CDR3 loop spans 14 amino acids. The trim removed 5 bases at V and 7 bases at J, leaving 5 bases unmatched. The CDR3 bases are TGTGCCAGCTCAGCGGGACAGGGTCGTGAAAAACTGTTTTTT. The encoded protein is CASSAGQGREKLFF.

This clonotype has just a few counts. This chain links TRBV9 with TRBJ2-1, with 11 bases matching TRBD2. J gave up 8 bases and V 0 bases, and 4 bases lay outside the gene matches. Germline values: CDR1 SGDLS, CDR2 YYNGEE. The CDR3 is made up of 15 amino acids. The CDR3 is CASSVGSGRADEQFF. CDR3 coding DNA: TGTGCCAGCAGCGTAGGTAGCGGGAGGGCCGATGAGCAGTTCTTC.

The V call is TRBV20-1, the J call TRBJ2-1, with D uncertain. V lost 8 bases and J 1 base, leaving 24 bases between the germline ends. The CDR3 extends over 17 amino acids. Germline values: CDR1 DFQATT, CDR2 SNEGSKA (reference sequence). This chain's CDR3 is CSFWAPRTVPSYNEQFF. In nucleotides, the CDR3 is TGCAGTTTTTGGGCCCCCAGGACCGTACCATCCTACAATGAGCAGTTCTTC.

The chain uses TRBV6-1 and TRBJ2-5; tentatively, D is TRBD2 (6 bases). Germline CDR1 and CDR2: MNHNS and SASEGT. The CDR3 consists of 14 residues. Trimming took 6 bases from V and 5 from J, leaving 16 bases between them. CDR3 loop: CASRPRGREETQYF. The CDR3 region has the DNA TGTGCCAGCAGACCCCGTGGACGGGAGGAGACCCAGTACTTC.

In its sample, this clonotype was seen many times. The chain couples TRBV29-1 to TRBJ2-3, with a possible D match to TRBD1 (5 bases). The germline V and J ends were trimmed by 7 bases and 2 bases, with 16 bases remaining between them. CDR1 and CDR2 (germline): SQVTM, ANQGSEA. The CDR3 is 14 amino acids. The CDR3 sequence is CSARWGLDTDTQYF. DNA for the CDR3: TGCAGCGCGAGGTGGGGCTTGGACACAGATACGCAGTATTTT.

This clonotype was seen ten or more times. The V call is TRBV4-2, the J call TRBJ2-7; D is uncertain. Germline CDR1 LGHNA, CDR2 YNFKEQ. The CDR3 is 15 amino acids. V dropped 1 base and J dropped 0 bases, with 10 bases sitting between them. Here the CDR3 reads CASSQGQRGSYEQYF. CDR3 nucleotides: TGTGCCAGCAGCCAAGGTCAGAGAGGCTCCTACGAGCAGTACTTC.